This T cell receptor beta chain is drawn from a study of human T cells and chemical hapten exposure. For the study at large: Yields of TCR per sample differed, chiefly owing to small differences in pooled library volume.

Findings of the study overall: With DPC sensitization, TCRs exceeding 1 in 1000 frequency showed no change.

As the library was built, unique molecular identifiers were attached to individual cDNA molecules. Methods used by the authors: Per-sample TCR counts ranged from 23,224 to 690,600, median 95,638. From the RACE reads, TCRdb called clonotypes with MiXCR, one entry per CDR3 protein. TCRdb assigned the V and J calls; the authors' analysis was not used. This table holds over 85,000 distinct CDR3 sequences, about 8.7% found once. Regarding time point: healthy volunteer bleed at 2 weeks. Unfractionated whole blood yielded the extracted total RNA. This clonotype came up many times. Its antigen is not identified. Germline CDR1 is SQVTM and CDR2 is ANQGSEA. The CDR3 is 11 residues long. Trimming cost V 7 bases and J 7 bases, with 11 bases left between them.

Sample: whole blood. The V gene is TRBV29-1, the J gene TRBJ2-1, with D possibly being TRBD2 (5 bases). This clonotype originated in a female donor in good health. Some clones in this sample may be carry-over from other donors' samples. The CDR3 protein is CSGTGFNEQFF. CDR3 nucleotide sequence: TGCAGCGGTACGGGGTTTAATGAGCAGTTCTTC.